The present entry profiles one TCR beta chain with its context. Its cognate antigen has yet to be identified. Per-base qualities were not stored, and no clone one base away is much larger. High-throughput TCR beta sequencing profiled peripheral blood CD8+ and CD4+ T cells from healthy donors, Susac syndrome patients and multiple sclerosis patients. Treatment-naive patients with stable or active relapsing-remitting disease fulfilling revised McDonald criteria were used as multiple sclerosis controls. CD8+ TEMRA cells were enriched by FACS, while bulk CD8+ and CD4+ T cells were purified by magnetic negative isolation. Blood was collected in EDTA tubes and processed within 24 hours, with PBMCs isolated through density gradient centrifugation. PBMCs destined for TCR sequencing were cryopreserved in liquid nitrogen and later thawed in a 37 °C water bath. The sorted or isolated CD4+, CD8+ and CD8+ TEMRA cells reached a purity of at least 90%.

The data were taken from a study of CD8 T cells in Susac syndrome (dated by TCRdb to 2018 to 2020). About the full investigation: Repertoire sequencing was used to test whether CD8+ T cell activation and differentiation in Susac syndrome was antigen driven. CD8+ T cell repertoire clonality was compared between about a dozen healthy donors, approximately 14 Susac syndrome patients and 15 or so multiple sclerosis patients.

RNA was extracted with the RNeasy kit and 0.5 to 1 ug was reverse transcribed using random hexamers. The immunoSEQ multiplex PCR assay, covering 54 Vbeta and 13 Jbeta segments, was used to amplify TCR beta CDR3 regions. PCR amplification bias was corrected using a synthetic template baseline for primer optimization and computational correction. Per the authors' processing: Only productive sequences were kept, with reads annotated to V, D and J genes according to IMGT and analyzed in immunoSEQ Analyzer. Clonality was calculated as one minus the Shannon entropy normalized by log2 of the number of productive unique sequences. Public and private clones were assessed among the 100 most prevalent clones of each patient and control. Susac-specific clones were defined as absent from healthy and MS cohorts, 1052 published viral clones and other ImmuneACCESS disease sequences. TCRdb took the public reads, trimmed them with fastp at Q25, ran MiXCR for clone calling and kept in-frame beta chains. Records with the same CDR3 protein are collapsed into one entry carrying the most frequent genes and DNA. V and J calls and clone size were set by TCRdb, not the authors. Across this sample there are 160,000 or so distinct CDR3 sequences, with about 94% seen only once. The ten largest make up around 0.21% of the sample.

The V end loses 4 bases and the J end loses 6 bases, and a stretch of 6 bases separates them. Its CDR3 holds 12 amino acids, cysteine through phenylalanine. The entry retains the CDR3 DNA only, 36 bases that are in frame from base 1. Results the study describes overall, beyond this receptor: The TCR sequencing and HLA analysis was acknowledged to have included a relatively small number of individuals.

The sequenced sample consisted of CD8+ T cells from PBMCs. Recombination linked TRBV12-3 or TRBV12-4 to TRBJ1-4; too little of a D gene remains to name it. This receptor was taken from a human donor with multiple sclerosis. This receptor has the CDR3 CASSYGDEKLFF. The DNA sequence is TGTGCCAGCAGTTATGGGGATGAAAAACTGTTTTTT.